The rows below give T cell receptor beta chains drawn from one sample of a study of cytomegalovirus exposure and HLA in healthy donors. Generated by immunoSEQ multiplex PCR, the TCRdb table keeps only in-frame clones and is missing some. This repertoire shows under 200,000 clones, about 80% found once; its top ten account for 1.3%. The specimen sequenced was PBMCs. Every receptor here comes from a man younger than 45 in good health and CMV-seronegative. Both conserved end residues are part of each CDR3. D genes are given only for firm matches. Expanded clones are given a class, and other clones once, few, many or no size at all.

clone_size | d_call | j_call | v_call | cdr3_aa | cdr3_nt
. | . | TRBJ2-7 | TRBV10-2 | CASSEIGGGRSYEQYF | TGCGCCAGCAGTGAAATAGGCGGAGGGAGATCCTACGAGCAGTACTTC
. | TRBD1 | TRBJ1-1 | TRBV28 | CASSPQGTNTEAFF | TGTGCCAGCAGCCCACAGGGGACGAACACTGAAGCTTTCTTT
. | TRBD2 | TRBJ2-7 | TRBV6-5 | CASSRGLGGYEQYF | TGTGCCAGCAGCCGGGGACTAGGGGGCTACGAGCAGTACTTC
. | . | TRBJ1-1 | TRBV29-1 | CSVRGSDTEAFF | TGCAGCGTCCGCGGCAGTGACACTGAAGCTTTCTTT
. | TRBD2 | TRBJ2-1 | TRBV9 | CASSATSGNYNEQFF | TGTGCCAGCAGCGCTACTAGCGGAAACTACAATGAGCAGTTCTTC
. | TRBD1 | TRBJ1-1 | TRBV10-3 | CAISESQGAVGTEAFF | TGTGCCATCAGTGAGTCACAGGGGGCGGTTGGCACTGAAGCTTTCTTT
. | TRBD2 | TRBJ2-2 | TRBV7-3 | CASSLTGGTDTGELFF | TGTGCCAGCAGCTTAACCGGGGGGACTGACACCGGGGAGCTGTTTTTT
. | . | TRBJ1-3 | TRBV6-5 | CASSYSSRAPGNTIYF | TGTGCCAGCAGTTACAGTTCCAGGGCGCCTGGAAACACCATATATTTT
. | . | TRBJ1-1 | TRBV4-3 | CASSQFIGGPNTEAFF | TGCGCCAGCAGCCAATTCATTGGGGGCCCCAACACTGAAGCTTTCTTT
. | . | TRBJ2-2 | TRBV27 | CASSGGPQGSTGELFF | TGTGCCAGCAGCGGGGGGCCCCAGGGTAGCACCGGGGAGCTGTTTTTT
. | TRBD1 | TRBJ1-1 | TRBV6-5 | CASSMDRGRDTEAFF | TGTGCCAGCAGTATGGACAGGGGACGGGACACTGAAGCTTTCTTT
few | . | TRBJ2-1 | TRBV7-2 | CASSLGGARSYNEQFF | TGTGCCAGCAGCTTAGGAGGCGCCCGCTCCTACAATGAGCAGTTCTTC
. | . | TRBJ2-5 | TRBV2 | CASTPFFQETQYF | TGTGCCAGCACCCCGTTCTTCCAAGAGACCCAGTACTTC
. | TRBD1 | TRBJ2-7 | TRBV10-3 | CAISDFDRDRSYEQYF | TGTGCCATCAGTGATTTTGACAGGGATCGCTCCTACGAGCAGTACTTC
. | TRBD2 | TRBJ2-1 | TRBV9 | CASSVDAGTSNEQFF | TGTGCCAGCAGCGTAGACGCTGGGACTAGCAATGAGCAGTTCTTC
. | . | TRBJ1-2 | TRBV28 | CASRTRDRYTF | TGTGCCAGCAGGACCAGGGATCGGTACACCTTC
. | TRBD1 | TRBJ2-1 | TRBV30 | CAWSRDSLNRAYNEQFF | TGTGCCTGGAGTCGGGACAGCTTAAACCGAGCCTACAATGAGCAGTTCTTC
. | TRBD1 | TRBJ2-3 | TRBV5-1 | CASRRGQGTDTQYF | TGCGCCAGCAGACGGGGACAGGGCACAGATACGCAGTATTTT
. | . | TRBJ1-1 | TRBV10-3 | CAITEQENTEAFF | TGTGCCATCACCGAACAGGAGAACACTGAAGCTTTCTTT
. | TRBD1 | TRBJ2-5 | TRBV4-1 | CASSQGRQGVWEETQYF | TGCGCCAGCAGCCAAGGGCGACAGGGCGTATGGGAGGAGACCCAGTACTTC
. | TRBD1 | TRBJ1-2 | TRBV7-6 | CASSLGGTGSGYTF | TGTGCCAGCAGCTTAGGCGGGACAGGGTCTGGCTACACCTTC
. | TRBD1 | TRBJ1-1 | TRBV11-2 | CASSFRGRGEAFF | TGTGCCAGCAGCTTCAGGGGGCGGGGTGAAGCTTTCTTT
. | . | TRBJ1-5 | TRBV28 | CASSTYSNQPQHF | TGTGCCAGCAGCACCTATAGCAATCAGCCCCAGCATTTT
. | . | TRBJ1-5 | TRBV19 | CASSPDSYSNQPQHF | TGTGCCAGTAGCCCTGACAGCTATAGCAATCAGCCCCAGCATTTT
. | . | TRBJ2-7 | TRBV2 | CASLKQPWYEQYF | TGTGCCAGCTTGAAACAGCCCTGGTACGAGCAGTACTTC
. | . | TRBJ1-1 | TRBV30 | CAWGEATEAFF | TGTGCCTGGGGAGAGGCCACTGAAGCTTTCTTT
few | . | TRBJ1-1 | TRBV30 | CAWSRTGTGNTEAFF | TGTGCCTGGAGTAGGACGGGTACAGGGAACACTGAAGCTTTCTTT
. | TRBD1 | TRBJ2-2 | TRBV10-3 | CATGTGNTGELFF | TGTGCCACCGGGACAGGAAACACCGGGGAGCTGTTTTTT
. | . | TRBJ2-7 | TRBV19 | CASSITGPRIEQYF | TGTGCCAGTAGTATAACGGGTCCGCGGATAGAGCAGTACTTC
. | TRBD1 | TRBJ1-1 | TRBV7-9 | CASSSTDRANTEAFF | TGTGCCAGCAGCTCGACCGACAGGGCCAACACTGAAGCTTTCTTT
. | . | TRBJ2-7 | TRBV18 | CASSPGAAAASSYEQYF | TGTGCCAGCTCACCCGGCGCGGCGGCGGCCAGCTCCTACGAGCAGTACTTC
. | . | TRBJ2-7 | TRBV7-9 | CASSSRTVGSYEQYF | TGTGCCAGCAGCTCGAGGACAGTTGGCTCCTACGAGCAGTACTTC
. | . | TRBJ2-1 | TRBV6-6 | CASSYGSGGQYNEQFF | TGTGCCAGCAGTTACGGGTCGGGGGGACAATACAATGAGCAGTTCTTC
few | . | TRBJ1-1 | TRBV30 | CAWTRTRISEAFF | TGTGCCTGGACCCGGACACGTATATCTGAAGCTTTCTTT
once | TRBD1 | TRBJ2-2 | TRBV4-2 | CASSNTGTVNTGELFF | TGTGCCAGCAGCAATACCGGGACAGTCAACACCGGGGAGCTGTTTTTT
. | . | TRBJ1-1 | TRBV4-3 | CASSQAQGTQNTEAFF | TGCGCCAGCAGCCAAGCCCAGGGGACACAGAACACTGAAGCTTTCTTT
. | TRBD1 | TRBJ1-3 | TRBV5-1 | CASSLGQGAPGNTIYF | TGCGCCAGCAGCTTAGGACAGGGGGCGCCGGGAAACACCATATATTTT
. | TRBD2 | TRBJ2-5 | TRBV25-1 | CASSDLPGLALETQYF | TGTGCCAGCAGTGATCTTCCGGGACTAGCTTTAGAGACCCAGTACTTC
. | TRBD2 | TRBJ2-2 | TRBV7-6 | CASSLMGGEFTGELFF | TGTGCCAGCAGCTTAATGGGAGGGGAGTTTACCGGGGAGCTGTTTTTT
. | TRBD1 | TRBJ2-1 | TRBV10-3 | CAISGTGSSYNEQFF | TGTGCCATCAGTGGGACAGGGAGCTCCTACAATGAGCAGTTCTTC
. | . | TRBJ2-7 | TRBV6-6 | CASSIDRAYEQYF | TGTGCCAGCAGTATAGACAGAGCCTACGAGCAGTACTTC
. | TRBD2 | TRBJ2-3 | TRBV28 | CASSSPASGGVDTQYF | TGTGCCAGCAGTTCCCCTGCTAGCGGAGGGGTAGATACGCAGTATTTT
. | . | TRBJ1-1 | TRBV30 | CACRSLNTEAFF | TGTGCCTGTAGGAGTTTGAACACTGAAGCTTTCTTT
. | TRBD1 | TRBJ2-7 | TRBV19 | CASSIPGQGREQYF | TGTGCCAGTAGTATCCCGGGACAGGGGAGGGAGCAGTACTTC
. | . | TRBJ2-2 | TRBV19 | CASSIGSLTNTGELFF | TGTGCCAGTAGTATAGGTTCCCTAACGAACACCGGGGAGCTGTTTTTT
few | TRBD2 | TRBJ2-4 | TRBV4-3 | CASSHQRGGPGNIQYF | TGCGCCAGCAGCCATCAGCGGGGGGGCCCGGGAAACATTCAGTACTTC
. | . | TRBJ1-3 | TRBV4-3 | CASSQVGGQGNTIYF | TGCGCCAGCAGCCAAGTGGGGGGGCAAGGAAACACCATATATTTT
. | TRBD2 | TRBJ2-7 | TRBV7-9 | CASSPGRGLGRSYEQYF | TGTGCCAGCAGCCCCGGGCGGGGGTTAGGGCGATCCTACGAGCAGTACTTC
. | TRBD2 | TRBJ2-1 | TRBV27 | CASSSPSLAGGGHPNEQFF | TGTGCCAGCAGTTCCCCCTCCCTAGCTGGGGGGGGTCACCCGAATGAGCAGTTCTTC